The T cell receptor (beta chain) under discussion was sequenced for a study of T cell changes during pregnancy in multiple sclerosis. This CDR3 spans 13 amino acids. V lost 6 bases and J 0 bases, leaving 7 bases between the germline ends. The germline V gene encodes CDR1 KGHSH and CDR2 LQKENI. Assay used: immunoSEQ multiplex PCR; TCRdb lists only in-frame clones, some missing. This table has tens of thousands of clones, about 90% appearing once. This clonotype was obtained from a female donor in good health, enrolled as a control in a pregnancy study. Material: peripheral blood, obtained in the first trimester of pregnancy. The chain has TRBV18 and TRBJ2-3; D possibly corresponds to TRBD2 (5 bases). This chain's CDR3 is CASSGGSTDTQYF. CDR3 nucleotide sequence: TGTGCCAGCTCTGGAGGTAGCACAGATACGCAGTATTTT.